The source of this T cell receptor (beta chain) is a study of cytomegalovirus exposure and HLA in healthy donors. In regard to this clone: Its antigen is unknown.

The PCR used 60 Vbeta and 13 Jbeta primers. The data were produced by immunoSEQ multiplex PCR, yet TCRdb's version contains in-frame clones alone and is incomplete. The sample has about 170,000 clones, roughly three quarters seen once. Study-wide results and limits: Clonal expansion was found to be greater in HLA-associated TCR beta chains than in equally common others in a later analysis. Altogether, 150 to 200 TCR beta chains were recorded as cytomegalovirus-associated. Exclusion applied to some V segments, including TRBV6-2 and TRBV6-3, as they were indistinguishable. Reportedly, TCR beta sequences accurately predicted HLA-A and HLA-B alleles in most subjects.

The CDR3 totals 12 residues. Trimming removed 3 bases at V and 0 bases at J, with 3 bases between. The germline V gene encodes CDR1 SEHNR and CDR2 FQNEAQ (reference sequence). Sequencing used PBMCs. The source of this sequence is a woman aged 45-65 years in good health and CMV-seronegative. V is TRBV7-9 and J is TRBJ2-7; D call uncertain. CDR3 DNA sequence: TGTGCCAGCAGCTTTCTCTCCTACGAGCAGTACTTC. Translating gives CASSFLSYEQYF.